This T cell receptor beta chain was found in a study of read filtering for tumor transcriptome and immune sequencing. Overall study context: Among patients, approximately 17 were male and more than 13 female, aged roughly 45 to 85 (mean about 69). Findings and limits, study-wide: About 82% of IR-seq clonotypes had a single read, yet these held 3% to 4% of reads. This fraction held mixed bone marrow immune cells after CD138-negative sorting. IR-seq captured clonotypes deeper and more reliably than RNA-seq.

This CDR3 comprises 16 residues. V was trimmed by 1 base and J by 1 base, leaving 12 bases between them. CDR1 LGHNA and CDR2 YNFKEQ come from the germline V gene. Molecular barcoded adaptors covering alpha/delta and beta/gamma chains were used on roughly 370 ng RNA. TCRdb fed the reads into MiXCR, producing one record per CDR3 protein. The sample carries 35,000 to 50,000 distinct CDR3 sequences, approximately 12% recorded once. Ten or more counts support this clonotype. Its antigen is unknown. This chain uses TRBV4-2 with TRBJ2-3; D is perhaps TRBD1 or TRBD2 (6 bases each). Sequenced: a population of CD138-negative cells sorted from bone marrow. This receptor was identified in a donor older than 35 with multiple myeloma. CDR3 DNA sequence: TGTGCCAGCAGCCAAGTTGAGGGGGGCGGCACAGATACGCAGTATTTT. As protein: CASSQVEGGGTDTQYF.